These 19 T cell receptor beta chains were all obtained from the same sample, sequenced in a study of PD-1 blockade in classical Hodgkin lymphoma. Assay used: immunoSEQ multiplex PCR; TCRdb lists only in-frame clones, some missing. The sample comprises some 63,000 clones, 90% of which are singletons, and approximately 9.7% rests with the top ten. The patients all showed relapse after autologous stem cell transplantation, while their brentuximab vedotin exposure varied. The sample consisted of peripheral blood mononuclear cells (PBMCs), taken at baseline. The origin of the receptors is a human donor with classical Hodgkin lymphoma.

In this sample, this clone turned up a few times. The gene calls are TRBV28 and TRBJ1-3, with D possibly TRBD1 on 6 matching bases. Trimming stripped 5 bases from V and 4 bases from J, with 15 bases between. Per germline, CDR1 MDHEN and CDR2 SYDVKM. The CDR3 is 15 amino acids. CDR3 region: CASSPGARQGNTIYF. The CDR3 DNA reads TGTGCCAGCAGTCCGGGGGCAAGACAAGGAAACACCATATATTTT.

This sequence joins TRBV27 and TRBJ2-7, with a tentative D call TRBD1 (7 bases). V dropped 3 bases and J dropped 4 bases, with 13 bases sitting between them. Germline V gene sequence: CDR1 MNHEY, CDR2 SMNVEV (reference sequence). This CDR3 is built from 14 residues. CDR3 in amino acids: CASSFRPGGYEQYF. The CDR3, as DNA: TGTGCCAGCAGTTTTCGGCCAGGGGGGTACGAGCAGTACTTC.

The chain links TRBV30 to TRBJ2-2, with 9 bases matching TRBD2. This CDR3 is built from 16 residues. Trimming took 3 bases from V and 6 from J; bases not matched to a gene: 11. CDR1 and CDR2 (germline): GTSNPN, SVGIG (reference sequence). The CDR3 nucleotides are TGTGCCTGGAGGGTTCCTGGCGGGAGGGCCGCCGGGGAGCTGTTTTTT. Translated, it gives CAWRVPGGRAAGELFF. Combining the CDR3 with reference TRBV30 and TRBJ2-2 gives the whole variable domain SQTIHQWPATLVQPVGSPLSLECTVEGTSNPNLYWYRQAAGRGLQLLFYSVGIGQISSEVPQNLSASRPQDRQFILSSKKLLLSDSGFYLCAWRVPGGRAAGELFFGEGSRLTVL.

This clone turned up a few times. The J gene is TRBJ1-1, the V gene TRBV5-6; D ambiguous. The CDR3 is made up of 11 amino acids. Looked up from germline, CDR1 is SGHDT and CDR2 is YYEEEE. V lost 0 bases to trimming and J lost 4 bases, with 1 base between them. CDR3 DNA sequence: TGTGCCAGCAGCTTGGCCACTGAAGCTTTCTTT. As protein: CASSLATEAFF.

CDR3 protein: CASSPLLAGEETQYF. The CDR3, as DNA: TGTGCCAGCTCACCACTCCTAGCGGGAGAAGAGACCCAGTACTTC. The chain couples TRBV18 to TRBJ2-5; 10 bases map to TRBD2. This CDR3 has 15 residues. V dropped 1 base and J dropped 3; count of bases not matched to a gene: 2. The V gene's germline CDR1 is KGHSH and CDR2 LQKENI. Variable domain in full (rest from reference TRBV18 and TRBJ2-5): NAGVMQNPRHLVRRRGQEARLRCSPMKGHSHVYWYRQLPEEGLKFMVYLQKENIIDESGMPKERFSAEFPKEGPSILRIQQVVRGDSAAYFCASSPLLAGEETQYFGPGTRLLVL.

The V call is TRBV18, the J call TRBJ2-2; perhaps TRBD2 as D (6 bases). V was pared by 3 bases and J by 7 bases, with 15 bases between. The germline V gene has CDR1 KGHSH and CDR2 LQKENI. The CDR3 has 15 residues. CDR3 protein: CASSPRGGPDGELFF. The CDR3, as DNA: TGTGCCAGCTCACCCAGAGGAGGGCCGGACGGGGAGCTGTTTTTT.

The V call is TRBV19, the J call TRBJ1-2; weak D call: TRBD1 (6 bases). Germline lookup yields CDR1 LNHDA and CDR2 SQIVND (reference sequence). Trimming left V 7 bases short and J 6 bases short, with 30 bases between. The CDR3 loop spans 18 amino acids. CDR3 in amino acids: CASKALLGRGDRSHGYTF. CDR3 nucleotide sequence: TGTGCCAGTAAAGCTTTGTTGGGCAGGGGAGATAGAAGTCATGGCTACACCTTC.

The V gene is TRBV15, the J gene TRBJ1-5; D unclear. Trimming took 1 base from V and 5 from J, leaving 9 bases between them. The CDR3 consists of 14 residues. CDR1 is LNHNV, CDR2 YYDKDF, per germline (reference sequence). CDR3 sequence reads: CATSRGGFHQPQHF. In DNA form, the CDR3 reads TGTGCCACCAGCAGAGGCGGGTTTCATCAGCCCCAGCATTTT. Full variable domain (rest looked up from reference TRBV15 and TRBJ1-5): DAMVIQNPRYQVTQFGKPVTLSCSQTLNHNVMYWYQQKSSQAPKLLFHYYDKDFNNEADTPDNFQSRRPNTSFCFLDIRSPGLGDTAMYLCATSRGGFHQPQHFGDGTRLSIL.

The CDR3 DNA is TGTGCCAGCAGCTTAGCTCCTACAGGGGGCGAAAACATTCAGTACTTC. This sequence encodes CASSLAPTGGENIQYF. The chain is built from TRBV11-2 and TRBJ2-4, with 9 bases lining up with TRBD1. The germline V gene encodes CDR1 SGHAT and CDR2 FQNNGV. The V and J ends lost 1 base and 5 bases, in that order; junction bases with no gene match: 6. The CDR3 loop spans 16 amino acids.

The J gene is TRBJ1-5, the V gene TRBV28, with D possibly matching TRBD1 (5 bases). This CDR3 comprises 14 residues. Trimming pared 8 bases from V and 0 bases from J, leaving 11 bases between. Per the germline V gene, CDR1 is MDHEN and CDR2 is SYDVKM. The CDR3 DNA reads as TGTGCCAGCCAGGGCTTCTATAGCAATCAGCCCCAGCATTTT. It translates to CASQGFYSNQPQHF.

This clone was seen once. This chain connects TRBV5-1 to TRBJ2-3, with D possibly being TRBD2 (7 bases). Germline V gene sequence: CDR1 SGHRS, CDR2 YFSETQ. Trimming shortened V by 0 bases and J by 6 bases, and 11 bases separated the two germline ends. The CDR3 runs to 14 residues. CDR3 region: CASSLVGGADTQYF. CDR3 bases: TGCGCCAGCAGCTTGGTGGGGGGGGCCGATACGCAGTATTTT.

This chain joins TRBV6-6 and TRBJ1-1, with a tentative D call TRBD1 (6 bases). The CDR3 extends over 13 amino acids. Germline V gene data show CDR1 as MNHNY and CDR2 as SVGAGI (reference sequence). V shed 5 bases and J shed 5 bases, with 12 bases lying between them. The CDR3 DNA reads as TGTGCCAGCAGTCCTACAGGGTGGACTGAAGCTTTCTTT. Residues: CASSPTGWTEAFF.

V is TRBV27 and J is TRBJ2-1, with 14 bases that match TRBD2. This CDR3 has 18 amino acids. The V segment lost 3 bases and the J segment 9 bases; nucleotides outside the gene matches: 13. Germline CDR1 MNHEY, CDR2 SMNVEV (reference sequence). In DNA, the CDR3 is TGTGCCAGCAGTTTCGGGACTAGCGGGGGTAGGGGGATTACTGAGCAGTTCTTC. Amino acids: CASSFGTSGGRGITEQFF.

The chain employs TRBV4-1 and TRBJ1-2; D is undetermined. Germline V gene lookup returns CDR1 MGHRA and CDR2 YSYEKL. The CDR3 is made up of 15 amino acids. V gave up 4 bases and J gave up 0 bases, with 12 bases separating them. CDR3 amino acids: CASSRYRDTNYGYTF. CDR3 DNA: TGCGCCAGCAGCCGATACAGAGATACTAACTATGGCTACACCTTC.

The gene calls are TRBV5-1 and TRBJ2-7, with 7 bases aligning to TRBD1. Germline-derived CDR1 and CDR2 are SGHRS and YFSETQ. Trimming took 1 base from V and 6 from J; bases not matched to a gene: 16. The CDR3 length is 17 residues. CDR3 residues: CASSLFPRTGQAGEQYF. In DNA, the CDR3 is TGCGCCAGCAGCTTGTTTCCCCGGACTGGACAGGCGGGCGAGCAGTACTTC.

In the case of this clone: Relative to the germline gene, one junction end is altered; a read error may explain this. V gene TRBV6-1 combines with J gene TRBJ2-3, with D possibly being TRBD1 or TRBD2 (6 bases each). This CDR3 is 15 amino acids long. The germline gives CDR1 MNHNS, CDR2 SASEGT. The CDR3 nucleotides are TGTGCCAGCAGGGAAGGGGGGTATAGCACAGATACGCAGTATTTT. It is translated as CASREGGYSTDTQYF.

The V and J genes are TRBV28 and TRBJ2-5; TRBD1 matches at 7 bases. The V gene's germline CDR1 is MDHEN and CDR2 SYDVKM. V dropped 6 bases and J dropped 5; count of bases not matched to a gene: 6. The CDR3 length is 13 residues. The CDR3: CASSTQGRETQYF. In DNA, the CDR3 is TGTGCCAGCAGCACACAGGGGCGCGAGACCCAGTACTTC.

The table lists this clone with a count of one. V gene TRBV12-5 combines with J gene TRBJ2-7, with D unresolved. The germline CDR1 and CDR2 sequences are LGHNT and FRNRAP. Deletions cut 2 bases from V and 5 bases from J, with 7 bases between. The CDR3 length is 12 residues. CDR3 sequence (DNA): TGTGCTAGTGGTTTGTCTTCAGACGAGCAGTACTTC. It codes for CASGLSSDEQYF.

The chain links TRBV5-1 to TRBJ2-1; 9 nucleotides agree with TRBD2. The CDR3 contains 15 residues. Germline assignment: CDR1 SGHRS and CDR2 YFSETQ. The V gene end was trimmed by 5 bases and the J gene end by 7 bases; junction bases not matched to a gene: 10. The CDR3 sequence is CASRRTAGGPNEQFF. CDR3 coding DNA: TGCGCCAGCAGAAGGACTGCGGGGGGGCCTAATGAGCAGTTCTTC.